The 12 T cell receptor beta chains listed next were all sequenced from one sample in a study of T cell responses to AZD1222 COVID-19 vaccine (dated by TCRdb to the early 2020s). The time point label for this specimen denotes: baseline before first vaccination. Library preparation used the immunoSEQ multiplex PCR assay. Sourced from immuneACCESS, this table was stored by TCRdb with only in-frame sequences that have V and J called. A share of the clones is absent; for the studies checked, an unresolved V gene accounts for under half, and the remainder has no known explanation. The sample table shows under 150,000 clones, and approximately 91% are seen once. 2% to 3% of the sample belongs to the ten largest clones. The material sequenced was peripheral blood, taken on day 0 of AZD1222 vaccination. These receptors were collected from an adult in good health.

This chain links TRBV19 with TRBJ1-2, with TRBD1 matching over 10 bases. Germline V CDR1 and CDR2: LNHDA, SQIVND (reference sequence). This CDR3 has 13 amino acids. The junction had 4 bases not matched to a gene; V was cut back by 5 bases and J by 7 bases. CDR3: CASSAGTGVGYTF. As DNA, the CDR3 is TGTGCCAGTAGTGCGGGGACAGGGGTTGGCTACACCTTC. The full variable domain, with the rest looked up from reference TRBV19 and TRBJ1-2, is DGGITQSPKYLFRKEGQNVTLSCEQNLNHDAMYWYRQDPGQGLRLIYYSQIVNDFQKGDIAEGYSVSREKKESFPLTVTSAQKNPTAFYLCASSAGTGVGYTFGSGTRLTVV.

The chain links TRBV7-2 to TRBJ2-7, with 9 positions matching TRBD1. The germline V gene has CDR1 SGHTA and CDR2 FQGNSA. The trim removed 5 bases at V and 3 bases at J, leaving 5 bases unmatched. This CDR3 contains 14 residues. The CDR3 reads CASSRTGVSYEQYF. The CDR3 nucleotides read TGTGCCAGCAGCAGGACAGGGGTAAGCTACGAGCAGTACTTC.

CDR3 coding DNA: TGTGCCAGCAGATCAACCGGGACAGGGTTTTCACCCCTCCACTTT. Residues: CASRSTGTGFSPLHF. V usage is TRBV7-9 and J usage is TRBJ1-6; 9 bases are shared with TRBD1. This CDR3 is 15 amino acids long. With 6 bases clipped from V and 9 bases from J, the junction kept 9 bases outside the gene matches. CDR1 and CDR2 from the germline V gene are SEHNR and FQNEAQ (reference sequence).

The chain joins TRBV3-1 (or the pseudogene TRBV3-2) to TRBJ2-2, with D unclear. Trimming took 5 bases from V and 1 from J, leaving 2 bases between them. This CDR3 has 12 residues. Germline CDR1 and CDR2: LGHDT and YNNKEL (reference sequence). This CDR3 reads CASSLNTGELFF. The CDR3 DNA is TGTGCCAGCAGCTTGAACACCGGGGAGCTGTTTTTT.

The J gene is TRBJ1-5, the V gene TRBV30, with D possibly matching TRBD1 (5 bases). This CDR3 region has 13 residues. Trimming pared 4 bases from V and 4 bases from J, leaving 11 bases between. The germline V gene has CDR1 GTSNPN and CDR2 SVGIG (reference sequence). The CDR3 nucleotides read TGTGCCTGGACAAGGGGTGATAATCAGCCCCAGCATTTT. It specifies CAWTRGDNQPQHF.

The CDR3, as DNA: TGTGCCACCAGCAGAGGACTAGCGGGAGGGACCGAGCAGTACTTC. It is translated as CATSRGLAGGTEQYF. The rearrangement joins TRBV15 to TRBJ2-7; 14 bases align to TRBD2. Germline V gene sequence: CDR1 LNHNV, CDR2 YYDKDF (reference sequence). The CDR3 runs to 15 residues. The junction had 2 bases not matched to a gene; V was cut back by 1 base and J by 6 bases.

The CDR3 DNA follows: TGTGCCAGCAGTCCCCAGGACCTCGGGCCCCTCCACTTT. Encoded protein: CASSPQDLGPLHF. V is TRBV27 and J is TRBJ1-6; the D is unclear. Germline V gene sequence: CDR1 MNHEY, CDR2 SMNVEV (reference sequence). V was pared by 5 bases and J by 13 bases, with 15 bases between. The CDR3 loop spans 13 amino acids.

This chain uses TRBV28 with TRBJ2-7, with 11 bases lining up with TRBD1. Trimming cost V 8 bases and J 5 bases; bases outside gene matches: 11. CDR3 length equals 15 residues. Germline CDR1 is MDHEN and CDR2 is SYDVKM. As DNA, the CDR3 is TGTGCCAGCGGGGATAAATGGGACAGGGGGAACGAGCAGTACTTC. It yields the protein CASGDKWDRGNEQYF.

The chain is built from TRBV18 and TRBJ2-1, with 7 bases matching TRBD1. With 6 bases clipped from V and 9 bases from J, the junction kept 5 bases outside the gene matches. CDR1 KGHSH and CDR2 LQKENI come from the germline V gene. The CDR3 has 12 amino acids. CDR3 protein: CASSQGVLEQFF. DNA of the CDR3: TGTGCCAGCTCCCAGGGGGTCCTTGAGCAGTTCTTC. The whole variable domain, remainder taken from reference TRBV18 and TRBJ2-1, is NAGVMQNPRHLVRRRGQEARLRCSPMKGHSHVYWYRQLPEEGLKFMVYLQKENIIDESGMPKERFSAEFPKEGPSILRIQQVVRGDSAAYFCASSQGVLEQFFGPGTRLTVL.

The rearrangement joins TRBV20-1 to TRBJ2-1; D is possibly TRBD1 or TRBD2 (7 bases each). CDR1 and CDR2 (germline): DFQATT, SNEGSKA (reference sequence). CDR3 length: 15 residues. Trimming removed 3 bases at V and 4 bases at J, with 16 bases between. The CDR3: CSASSWQGGYNEQFF. CDR3 nucleotides: TGCAGTGCTAGTTCTTGGCAGGGGGGGTACAATGAGCAGTTCTTC.

The V and J genes are TRBV11-2 and TRBJ2-7; TRBD2 aligns across 7 bases. Germline V CDR1 and CDR2: SGHAT, FQNNGV. With 0 bases clipped from V and 2 bases from J, the junction kept 4 bases outside the gene matches. The CDR3 consists of 15 residues. CDR3 sequence (DNA): TGTGCCAGCAGCTTAGAAGGCGGGAGCGCCTACGAGCAGTACTTC. Amino acids: CASSLEGGSAYEQYF.

The rearrangement joins TRBV18 to TRBJ2-5; no definite D call. V was cut by 5 bases and J by 2 bases, with 3 bases left in between. The CDR3 has 11 amino acids. Germline-derived CDR1 and CDR2 are KGHSH and LQKENI. The CDR3 loop reads CASSSQETQYF. In DNA, the CDR3 is TGTGCCAGCTCATCACAAGAGACCCAGTACTTC.